The rows below give T cell receptor beta chains drawn from one sample of a study of graft-versus-host responses after intestinal transplantation. No antigen has been identified for these receptors. The protocol was immunoSEQ multiplex PCR, while the TCRdb copy is restricted to in-frame clones and leaves out a portion. The sample holds tens of thousands of clones; roughly 90% are singletons and the top ten take around 0.5%. The specimen was unstimulated CD8+ T cells sorted from spleen or lymph node cells, collected before intestinal transplant. These receptor sequences come from a human donor who received an intestinal transplant. Both conserved end residues are trimmed from each CDR3.

V gene	J gene	CDR3 protein
TRBV27	TRBJ1-2	ASSETGNGGYT
TRBV10-1	TRBJ2-2	ASSSGTLLAGELF
TRBV11-2	TRBJ2-7	ASSQGILEQY
TRBV7-9	TRBJ2-1	ASSLVGDYEQF
TRBV29-1	TRBJ2-1	SVEATGNEQF
TRBV30	TRBJ2-7	AWEQGYEQY
TRBV5-4	TRBJ1-3	ASSLGQSGNTIY
TRBV7-9	TRBJ2-1	ASRTGGINEQF
TRBV15	TRBJ1-2	ATSRGGVLDYGYT
TRBV12-5	TRBJ2-5	ASGLSRETQY
TRBV4-3	TRBJ2-2	ASSQDRATGANTGELF
TRBV2	TRBJ1-1	ASRATGVETEAF
TRBV15	TRBJ1-5	ATSRDRGSNQPQH
TRBV5-6	TRBJ2-7	ASSLGTGGLGYEQY
TRBV25-1	TRBJ1-4	ASNGDINEKLF
TRBV7-9	TRBJ1-1	ASSLATGGNTEAF
TRBV7-9	TRBJ2-3	ASRLAGSDTQY
TRBV2	TRBJ2-1	ASSDGLAGGGDEQF
TRBV10-3	TRBJ2-7	AIRRPEGQGYEQY
TRBV15	TRBJ1-2	ATSRGGYGYT
TRBV7-3	TRBJ2-1	ASSFGTSGANEQF
TRBV7-2	TRBJ1-4	ASSLAVLTGNEKLF
TRBV7-6	TRBJ2-3	ASSPALAGTDTQY
TRBV10-1	TRBJ2-5	ASSSSRGGETQY
TRBV6-1	TRBJ1-5	ASRGTDLSNQPQH
TRBV19	TRBJ2-1	ASTAGTSGYNEQF
TRBV7-2	TRBJ1-1	ASSPTGGGTEAF
TRBV5-6	TRBJ1-5	ASSLSGGYSNQPQH
TRBV27	TRBJ2-7	ASSPRQGSYEQY
TRBV9	TRBJ2-1	ASSPTSVGTFYNEQF
TRBV27	TRBJ2-7	ASTSHGVAYEQY
TRBV19	TRBJ1-1	ASRRFVHEDTEAF
TRBV4-1	TRBJ1-1	ASSLRSGVTEAF
TRBV19	TRBJ1-2	ASTSDSLGDENGYT
TRBV4-3	TRBJ1-2	ASSQEVREDYGYT
TRBV6-5	TRBJ2-1	ASTSGQGYNEQF
TRBV7-9	TRBJ2-1	ASSFSHTNEQF